This T cell receptor beta chain was documented in a study of T-cell memory formation after mild COVID-19. The germline V gene has CDR1 SGHDT and CDR2 YYEEEE. V trimming: 5 bases; J trimming: 4 bases; junction bases outside the gene matches: 5. There are 13 residues in the CDR3. TCRdb processed the 5' RACE reads anew with MiXCR; each CDR3 protein has one entry. This table holds roughly 300,000 distinct CDR3 sequences, roughly 16% found once. What was sequenced was PBMCs or a T cell subset sorted from them (not recorded which). This clonotype was obtained from a man between 18 and 35 years old who had mild COVID-19 (a few samples of this study predate the infection). Cell type and time point are not known. The chain joins TRBV5-6 to TRBJ1-1; 7 positions match TRBD1. The CDR3 loop reads CASRGDRVTEAFF. The CDR3 DNA sequence: TGTGCCAGCAGGGGTGACAGGGTCACTGAAGCTTTCTTT.